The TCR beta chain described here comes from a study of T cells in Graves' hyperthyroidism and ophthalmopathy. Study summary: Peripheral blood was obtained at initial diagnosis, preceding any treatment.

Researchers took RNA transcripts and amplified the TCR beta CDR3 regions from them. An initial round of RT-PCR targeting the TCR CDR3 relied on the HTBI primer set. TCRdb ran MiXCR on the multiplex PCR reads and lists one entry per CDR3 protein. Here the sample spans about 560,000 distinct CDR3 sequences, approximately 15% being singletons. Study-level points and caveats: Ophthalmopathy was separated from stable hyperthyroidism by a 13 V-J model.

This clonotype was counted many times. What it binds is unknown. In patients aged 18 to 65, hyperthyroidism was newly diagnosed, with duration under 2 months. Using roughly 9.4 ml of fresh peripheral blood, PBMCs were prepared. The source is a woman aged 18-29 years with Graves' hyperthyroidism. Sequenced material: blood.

The CDR3 sequence: CASMARSQETQYF. CDR3 DNA: TGTGCCAGCATGGCTAGGTCTCAAGAGACCCAGTACTTC. This chain links TRBV2 with TRBJ2-5; D is unclear. Deletions cut 7 bases from V and 2 bases from J, with 11 bases between. Germline CDR1 and CDR2: SNHLY and FYNNEI. The CDR3 is made up of 13 amino acids.